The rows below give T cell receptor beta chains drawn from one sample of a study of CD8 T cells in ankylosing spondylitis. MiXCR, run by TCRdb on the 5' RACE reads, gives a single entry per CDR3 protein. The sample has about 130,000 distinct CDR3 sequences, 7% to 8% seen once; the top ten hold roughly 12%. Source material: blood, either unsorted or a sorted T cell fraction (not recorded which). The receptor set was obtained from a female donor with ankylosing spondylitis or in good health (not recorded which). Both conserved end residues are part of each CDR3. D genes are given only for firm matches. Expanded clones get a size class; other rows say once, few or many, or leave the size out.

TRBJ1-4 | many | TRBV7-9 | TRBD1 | CASSPDRGKEKLFF | TGTGCCAGCAGCCCCGACAGGGGCAAGGAAAAACTGTTTTTT
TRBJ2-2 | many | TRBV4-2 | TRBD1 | CASSQDQGAGELFF | TGTGCCAGCAGCCAAGACCAGGGGGCCGGGGAGCTGTTTTTT
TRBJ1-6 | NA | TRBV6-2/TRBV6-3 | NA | CASSYSGGEPLHF | TGTGCCAGCAGTTACTCGGGCGGCGAGCCCCTCCACTTT
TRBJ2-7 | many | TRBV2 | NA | CATQSREAYEQYF | TGTGCCACACAAAGCAGGGAGGCCTACGAGCAGTACTTC
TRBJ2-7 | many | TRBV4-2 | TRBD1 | CASRRAQGANYEQYF | TGTGCCAGCAGACGCGCCCAGGGGGCAAACTACGAGCAGTACTTC
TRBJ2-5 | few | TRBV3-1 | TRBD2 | CASSAGTSGETQYF | TGTGCCAGCAGCGCTGGGACTAGTGGAGAGACCCAGTACTTC
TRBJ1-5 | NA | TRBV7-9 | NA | CASSSASGQSNQPQHF | TGTGCCAGCAGCTCCGCATCGGGACAAAGCAATCAGCCCCAGCATTTT
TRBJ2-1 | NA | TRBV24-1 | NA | CATHDGYNEQFF | TGTGCCACCCATGACGGTTACAATGAGCAGTTCTTC
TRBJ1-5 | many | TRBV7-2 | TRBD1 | CASSRWTGKEQPQHF | TGTGCCAGCAGCCGATGGACAGGGAAGGAACAGCCCCAGCATTTT
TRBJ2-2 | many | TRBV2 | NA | CASSETRATGELFF | TGTGCCAGCAGTGAAACAAGGGCCACCGGGGAGCTGTTTTTT
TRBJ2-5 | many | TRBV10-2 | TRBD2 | CASSRASSGEKETQYF | TGCGCCAGCAGTAGGGCTTCTAGCGGGGAAAAAGAGACCCAGTACTTC
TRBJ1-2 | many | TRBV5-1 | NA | CASSRAFDENGYTF | TGCGCCAGCAGCCGCGCTTTTGACGAGAATGGCTACACCTTC
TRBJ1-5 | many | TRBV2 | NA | CASSEARASGNQPQHF | TGTGCCAGCAGTGAAGCGCGGGCGTCTGGCAATCAGCCCCAGCATTTT
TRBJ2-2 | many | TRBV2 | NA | CASGGAGELFF | TGTGCCAGTGGGGGTGCCGGGGAGCTGTTTTTT
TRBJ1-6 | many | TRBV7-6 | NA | CASSSTGGADSPLHF | TGTGCCAGCAGCTCAACCGGGGGGGCTGATTCACCCCTCCACTTT
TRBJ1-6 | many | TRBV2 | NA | CASSEGQDSSYNSPLHF | TGTGCCAGCAGTGAAGGACAGGACAGCTCCTATAATTCACCCCTCCACTTT
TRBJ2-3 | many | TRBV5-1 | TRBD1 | CASSLGQGADTQYF | TGCGCCAGCAGCTTGGGACAGGGGGCGGATACGCAGTATTTT
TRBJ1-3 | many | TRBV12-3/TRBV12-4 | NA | CASSLGHTIYF | TGTGCCAGCAGTTTAGGCCACACCATATATTTT
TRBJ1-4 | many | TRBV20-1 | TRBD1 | CSASARQGSNEKLFF | TGCAGTGCTAGCGCCAGACAGGGATCTAATGAAAAACTGTTTTTT
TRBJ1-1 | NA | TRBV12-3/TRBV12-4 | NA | CASSPSYLNTQAFF | TGTGCCAGCAGTCCCTCGTACTTGAACACTCAAGCTTTTTTT
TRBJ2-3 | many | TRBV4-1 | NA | CASSHGSREDTQYF | TGCGCCAGCAGCCATGGTTCGCGGGAAGATACGCAGTATTTT
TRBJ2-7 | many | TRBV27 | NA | CASSRRGSYEQYF | TGTGCCAGCAGCCGTCGAGGGTCCTACGAGCAGTACTTC
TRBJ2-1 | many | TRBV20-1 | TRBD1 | CSAAGTGPFNEQFF | TGCAGTGCTGCCGGGACAGGACCCTTCAATGAGCAGTTCTTC
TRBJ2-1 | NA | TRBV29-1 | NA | CSVVGVGVQDNEQFF | TGCAGCGTTGTAGGTGTTGGGGTACAGGACAATGAGCAGTTCTTC
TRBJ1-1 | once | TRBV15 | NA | CATSSSQVNTEAFF | TGTGCCACCAGCAGTTCACAGGTGAACACTGAAGCTTTCTTT
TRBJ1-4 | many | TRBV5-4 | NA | CASTDQRTTNEKLFF | TGTGCCAGCACCGACCAGCGAACAACTAATGAAAAACTGTTTTTT
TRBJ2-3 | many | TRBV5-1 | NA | CASSSLGSTFTDTQYF | TGCGCCAGCAGTTCTCTGGGATCCACCTTCACAGATACGCAGTATTTT
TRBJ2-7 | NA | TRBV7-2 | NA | CASSLEGVLGYEQYF | TGTGCCAGCAGCTTAGAAGGGGTTTTGGGGTACGAGCAGTACTTC
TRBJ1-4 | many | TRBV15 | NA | CATSSSPDPGEKLFF | TGTGCCACCAGCAGCTCACCCGACCCGGGGGAAAAACTGTTTTTT
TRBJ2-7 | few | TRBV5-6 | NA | CASSESRVGEQYF | TGTGCCAGCAGCGAGAGCAGGGTAGGAGAGCAGTACTTC
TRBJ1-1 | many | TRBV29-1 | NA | CSALGAPVVNTEAFF | TGCAGCGCCTTAGGGGCGCCTGTGGTGAACACTGAAGCTTTCTTT
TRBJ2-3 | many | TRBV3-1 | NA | CASSPSVGTDTQYF | TGTGCCAGCAGCCCCTCGGTAGGCACAGATACGCAGTATTTT
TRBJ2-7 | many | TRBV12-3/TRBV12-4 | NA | CASSYTYEQYF | TGTGCCAGCAGTTATACCTACGAGCAGTACTTC
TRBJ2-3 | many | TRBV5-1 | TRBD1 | CASSLGQGTRGDTQYF | TGCGCCAGCAGCTTGGGACAGGGGACCCGAGGAGATACGCAGTATTTT
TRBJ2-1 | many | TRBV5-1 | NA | CASSRQGGGHYNEQFF | TGCGCCAGCAGCCGACAGGGCGGGGGGCATTACAATGAGCAGTTCTTC
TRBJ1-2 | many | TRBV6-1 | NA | CASRVGTPDHYTF | TGTGCCAGCAGAGTCGGGACGCCGGATCACTACACCTTC
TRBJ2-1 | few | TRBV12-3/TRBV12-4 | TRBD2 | CTSSLYGGGAGSSYNEQFF | TGTACCAGCAGTTTATACGGCGGGGGGGCCGGAAGCTCCTACAATGAGCAGTTCTTC
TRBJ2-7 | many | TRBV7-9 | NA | CASSFIQNYEQYF | TGTGCCAGCAGTTTTATCCAGAACTACGAGCAGTACTTC
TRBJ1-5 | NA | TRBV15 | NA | CAISGSRKNQPQHF | TGTGCCATCAGTGGGTCGCGGAAAAATCAGCCCCAGCATTTT
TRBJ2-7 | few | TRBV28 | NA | CASSSSPTYEQYF | TGTGCCAGCAGTTCCTCCCCCACCTACGAGCAGTACTTC
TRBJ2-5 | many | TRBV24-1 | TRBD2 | CATSDSGLAGPEETQYF | TGTGCCACCAGTGATTCGGGACTAGCCGGGCCAGAAGAGACCCAGTACTTC
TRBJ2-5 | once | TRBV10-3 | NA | CAISEPQFRGETQYF | TGTGCCATCAGTGAGCCCCAGTTCCGTGGGGAGACCCAGTACTTC
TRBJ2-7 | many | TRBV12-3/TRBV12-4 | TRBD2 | CASRGTSGGKIYEQYF | TGTGCCAGCAGGGGGACTAGCGGGGGGAAAATCTACGAGCAGTACTTC
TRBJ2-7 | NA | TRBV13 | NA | CASSPREAPYEQYF | TGTGCCAGCAGCCCCCGGGAAGCTCCCTACGAGCAGTACTTC
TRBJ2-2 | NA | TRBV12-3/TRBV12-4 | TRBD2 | CACSATSGGTPFTGELFF | TGTGCCTGCAGTGCGACTAGCGGGGGGACACCTTTCACCGGGGAGCTGTTTTTT
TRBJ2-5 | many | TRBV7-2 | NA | CASSLRRYPQYF | TGTGCCAGCAGCTTAAGGAGGTACCCCCAGTACTTC
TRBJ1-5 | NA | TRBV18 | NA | CASSPGFNNQPQHF | TGTGCCAGCTCACCGGGTTTTAACAATCAGCCCCAGCATTTT
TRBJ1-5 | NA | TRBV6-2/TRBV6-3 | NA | CASSSDSNNQPQHF | TGTGCCAGCAGTTCGGACAGCAACAATCAGCCCCAGCATTTT
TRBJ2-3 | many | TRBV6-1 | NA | CASTHEALGTDTQYF | TGTGCCAGCACCCACGAGGCGCTAGGCACAGATACGCAGTATTTT
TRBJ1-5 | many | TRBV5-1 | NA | CASSFSGRANQPQHF | TGCGCCAGCAGCTTCTCGGGACGGGCCAATCAGCCCCAGCATTTT
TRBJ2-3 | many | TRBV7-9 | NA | CASSPPTDTQYF | TGTGCCAGCAGCCCACCGACAGATACGCAGTATTTT
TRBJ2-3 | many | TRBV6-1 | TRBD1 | CASSEQGSRDTQYF | TGTGCCAGCAGCGAACAGGGGTCCAGAGATACGCAGTATTTT
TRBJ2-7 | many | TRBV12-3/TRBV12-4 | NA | CASSKDMDHEQYF | TGTGCCAGCAGTAAGGACATGGACCACGAGCAGTACTTC
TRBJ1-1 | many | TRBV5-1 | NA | CASSLGVANTEAFF | TGCGCCAGCAGCTTGGGGGTAGCGAACACTGAAGCTTTCTTT
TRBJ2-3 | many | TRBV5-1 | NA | CASSLTGVADTQYF | TGCGCCAGCAGCTTGACCGGGGTCGCAGATACGCAGTATTTT
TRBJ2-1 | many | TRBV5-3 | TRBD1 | CARSLPDRGAYNEQFF | TGTGCCAGAAGCTTACCGGACAGGGGAGCGTACAATGAGCAGTTCTTC
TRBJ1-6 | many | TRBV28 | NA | CASSSPGSNSPLHF | TGTGCCAGCAGTTCCCCAGGGTCTAATTCACCCCTCCACTTT